The 5 T cell receptor beta chains below were found in one sample sequenced in a study of blood T cell repertoires in COVID-19. Measured with immunoSEQ multiplex PCR; TCRdb has only the in-frame clones, and not every one. Among 190,000 or so clones listed, over 80% were seen once. The sequenced sample consisted of peripheral blood. These receptors came from a man in his 60s with COVID-19, enrolled during active disease.

The chain uses TRBV7-2 and TRBJ2-2; a possible D gene is TRBD2 (8 bases). This CDR3 contains 15 residues. V was pared by 5 bases and J by 5 bases, with 15 bases between. Germline loops: CDR1 SGHTA, CDR2 FQGNSA. The CDR3 DNA reads TGTGCCAGCAGCAAGGGACAGCGGGGGACCGGGGAGCTGTTTTTT. Translation: CASSKGQRGTGELFF.

This rearrangement joins TRBV5-6 to TRBJ1-5; D is unclear. With 1 base removed from V and 2 bases from J, the gap between germline ends came to 13 bases. Germline V gene sequence: CDR1 SGHDT, CDR2 YYEEEE. The CDR3 has 16 residues. The DNA of the CDR3 is TGTGCCAGCAGCTTGCAATCTAGGAGAGGCAATCAGCCCCAGCATTTT. This translates into CASSLQSRRGNQPQHF.

The J gene is TRBJ2-5, the V gene TRBV24-1; D gene unclear. Germline CDR1 and CDR2: KGHDR and SFDVKD. V was shortened by 4 bases and J by 5 bases, with 7 bases between the two germline ends. The CDR3 is 12 amino acids. The CDR3 spells CATSEFEETQYF. CDR3 DNA: TGTGCCACCAGTGAGTTCGAGGAGACCCAGTACTTC.

This chain uses TRBV29-1 with TRBJ1-1; 7 nucleotides agree with TRBD1. Trimming at V came to 6 bases and at J to 3 bases, leaving 7 bases not matched to a gene. This CDR3 contains 13 residues. CDR1 is SQVTM, CDR2 ANQGSEA, per germline. CDR3 bases: TGCAGCGTCAAAGGGGGCTGGGACACTGAAGCTTTCTTT. Translated: CSVKGGWDTEAFF.

The V and J genes are TRBV10-1 and TRBJ2-2; D is undetermined. With 0 bases removed from V and 1 base from J, the gap between germline ends came to 6 bases. The germline gives CDR1 WNHNN, CDR2 SYGVQD (reference sequence). This CDR3 spans 15 amino acids. The CDR3 bases are TGCGCCAGCAGTGAGTCTGGCAGGAACACCGGGGAGCTGTTTTTT. Translating it yields CASSESGRNTGELFF.